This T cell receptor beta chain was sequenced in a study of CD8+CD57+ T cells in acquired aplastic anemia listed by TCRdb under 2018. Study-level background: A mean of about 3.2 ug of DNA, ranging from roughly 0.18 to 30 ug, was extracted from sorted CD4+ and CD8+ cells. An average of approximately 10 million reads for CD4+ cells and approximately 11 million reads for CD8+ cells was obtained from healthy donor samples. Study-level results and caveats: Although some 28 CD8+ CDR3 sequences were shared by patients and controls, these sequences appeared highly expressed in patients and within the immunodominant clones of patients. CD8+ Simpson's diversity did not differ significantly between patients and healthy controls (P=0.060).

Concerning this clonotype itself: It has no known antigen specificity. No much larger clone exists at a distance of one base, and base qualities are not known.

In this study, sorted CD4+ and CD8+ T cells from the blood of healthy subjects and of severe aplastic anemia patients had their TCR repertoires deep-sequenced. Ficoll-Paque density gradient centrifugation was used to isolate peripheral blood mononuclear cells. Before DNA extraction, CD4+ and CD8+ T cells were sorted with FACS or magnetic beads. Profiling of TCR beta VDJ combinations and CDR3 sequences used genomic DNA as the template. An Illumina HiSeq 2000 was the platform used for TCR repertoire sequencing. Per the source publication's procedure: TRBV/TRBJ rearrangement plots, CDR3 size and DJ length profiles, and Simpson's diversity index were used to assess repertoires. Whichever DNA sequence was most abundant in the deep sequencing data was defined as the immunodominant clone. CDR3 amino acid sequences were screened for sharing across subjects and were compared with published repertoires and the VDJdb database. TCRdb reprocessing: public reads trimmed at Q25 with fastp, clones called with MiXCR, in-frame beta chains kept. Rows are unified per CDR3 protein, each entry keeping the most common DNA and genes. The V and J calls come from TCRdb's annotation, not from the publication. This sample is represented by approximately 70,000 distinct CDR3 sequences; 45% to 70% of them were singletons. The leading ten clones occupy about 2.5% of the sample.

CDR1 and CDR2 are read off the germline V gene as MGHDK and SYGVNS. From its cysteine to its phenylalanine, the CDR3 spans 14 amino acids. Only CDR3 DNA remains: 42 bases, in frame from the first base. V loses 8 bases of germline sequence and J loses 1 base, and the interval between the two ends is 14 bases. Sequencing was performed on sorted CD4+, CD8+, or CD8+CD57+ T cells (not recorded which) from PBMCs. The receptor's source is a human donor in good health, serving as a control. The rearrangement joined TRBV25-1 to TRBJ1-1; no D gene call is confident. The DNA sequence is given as TGTGCCAGCTCCGCGGGTGCGGGGAACACTGAAGCTTTCTTT. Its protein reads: CASSAGAGNTEAFF.